This entry concerns a single TCR beta chain. Its antigen remains unknown. The CDR3 length is 17 residues. Germline CDR1 and CDR2: MNHEY and SMNVEV (reference sequence). V shed 1 base, J shed 3 bases, and the junction held 8 bases outside the gene matches. Primers for the PCR totalled 60 Vbeta and 13 Jbeta. Clones were sequenced by immunoSEQ multiplex PCR, and TCRdb holds only the in-frame ones, with some missing. Of more than 80,000 clones in the sample, more than 65% were seen once. These data come from a study of cytomegalovirus exposure and HLA in healthy donors. Overall study findings and caveats: Confirmation in vitro established that a few CMV-associated chains were specific for CMV antigens. The study dropped some indistinguishable V segments, TRBV6-2 and TRBV6-3 among them. Among donors in an Asian-associated ancestry cluster, a later analysis reportedly found fewer N-insertions than the roughly 730-donor mean.

Sequencing used PBMCs. This chain joins TRBV27 and TRBJ2-5; the match to TRBD1 covers 10 bases. This sequence was found in a boy aged 5-17 years in good health and CMV-seronegative. The DNA for the CDR3 is TGTGCCAGCAGTTTATGGTCACCGGGACAGGGGAAAGAGACCCAGTACTTC. Translated: CASSLWSPGQGKETQYF.